This T cell receptor (beta chain) was documented in a study of T cells in localized non-small cell lung cancer (dated by TCRdb to about 2020). Some background on the complete study: The study examined T cell repertoires in approximately 240 patients with early-stage NSCLC and compared tumors with uninvolved tumor-adjacent lungs. The cohort consisted of 200 to 250 treatment-naive NSCLC patients whose localized lung tumors had been resected. The mean age of the NSCLC patients was about 64 years, with 130 or so men and 85 to 110 women. Broader findings and caveats from the paper: Uninvolved tumor-adjacent lung showed the highest T cell clonality, higher than tumor, which suggests more focused antigenic responses in the uninvolved tumor-adjacent lung. Higher T cell density in blood was associated with longer overall survival, whereas higher clonality in adjacent lung was associated with shorter survival. Because of the exploratory design, TCR variables were selected using unadjusted p-values without false-discovery rate correction. Of the top 100 tumor clones, a median of approximately 60 were detected in paired uninvolved adjacent lung; over 25 were also among that lung's top 100. Because multi-region tumor sequencing was not performed, intratumor heterogeneity could not be ruled out.

In the germline V gene, CDR1 corresponds to SGHVS and CDR2 to FQNEAQ. The germline V end is reduced by 6 bases and the J end by 2 bases; junction bases left unmatched: 11. The CDR3 contains 19 residues, cysteine and phenylalanine counted. Only CDR3 DNA is held: 57 bases, read in frame from base 1. At diagnosis, peripheral blood, uninvolved tumor-adjacent lung and tumor were collected and stored as a combination of fresh-frozen and FFPE material. For TCR repertoire profiling, blood samples were analyzed as peripheral blood mononuclear cells. This clone was observed a single time. Its antigen remains undetermined. Per-base qualities were not stored, and no clone one base away is much larger. The immunoSEQ Assay was used to sequence TCR beta CDR3 regions from DNA. The authors' pipeline ran thus. T cell density was computed as TCR beta template counts normalized to usable DNA estimated by amplifying housekeeping genes. Richness was estimated with the preseqR package, extrapolating to 400,000 templates for PBMC samples and 120,000 templates for tissue samples. Clonality was defined by subtracting Pielou's evenness from one. Tissue-enriched TCRs were identified by differential abundance testing using productive amino-acid clonotypes, minimum total count 5 and alpha 0.1. The Jaccard Index and the Morisita Overlap Index were used to measure repertoire overlap between compartments. GLIPH grouped TCR beta CDR3s together with public tetramer-defined viral CDR3s, and a viral motif had to include at least three viral sequences and show V-gene enrichment. TCRdb limited this immuneACCESS table to in-frame rearrangements with V and J called. A share of clones is missing; checked studies link under half to unresolved V genes, and the rest is unexplained. The DNA gave D and trimming, while V, J and clone size come from that table. The sample table lists fewer than 100,000 clones, over 80% of them with a count of one. The ten top clones hold 15% of the sample.

This TCR came from a man between 35 and 75 years old with stage I squamous cell lung carcinoma. The chain joins TRBV7-8 to TRBJ2-3; TRBD2 matches 16 bases in the middle. This material consisted of peripheral blood, taken before any cancer treatment. The CDR3 corresponds to CASSPTGTSGGALTDTQYF. The DNA reads as follows: TGTGCCAGCAGTCCCACCGGGACTAGCGGGGGGGCCCTCACAGATACGCAGTATTTT.